Here is one T cell receptor (beta chain) with its context. As yet, its antigen is unknown. The data were taken from a study of cytomegalovirus exposure and HLA in healthy donors. The PCR had 60 Vbeta and 13 Jbeta primers. The protocol was immunoSEQ multiplex PCR, while the TCRdb copy is restricted to in-frame clones and leaves out a portion. The sample contains 150,000 to 200,000 clones, around 87% of which appear only once. Study-level findings and limits: The study designated fewer than 200 TCR beta chains cytomegalovirus-associated. TCR beta sequences reportedly predicted most subjects' HLA-A and HLA-B alleles accurately. Later, an analysis found that common viral pathogens appeared to be linked with several of the most significant clusters. In a later analysis, HLA-associated beta chains showed higher expansion and lower generation probabilities than comparable chains.

Specimen: PBMCs. This receptor was taken from a woman younger than 30 in good health and CMV-seronegative.

In DNA form, the CDR3 reads TGTGCCAGCAGTGAAAGGCAGGGGGAAGAGACCCAGTACTTC. The encoded protein is CASSERQGEETQYF. The chain joins TRBV2 to TRBJ2-5, with 7 nucleotides matching TRBD1. J lost 3 bases, V lost 2 bases, and 3 bases had no gene match. CDR1 is SNHLY, CDR2 FYNNEI, per germline. The CDR3 totals 14 residues.